The 2 T cell receptor beta chains in this list originate from one sample, sequenced in a study of control samples from healthy donors and cancer patients (dated by TCRdb to 2020 to 2022). Libraries were constructed by the immunoSEQ multiplex PCR assay. In its TCRdb copy, this immuneACCESS table keeps in-frame sequences only and misses some clones. Where compared with another copy, unresolved V genes explain less than half of these, and the others have no known cause. The sample table records roughly 70,000 clones; about 94% of these occur just once. Over 2.5% of the sample is in the top ten clones. Sequences were obtained from blood. The receptors were sampled from a woman aged 25 to 45 in good health.

The rearrangement links TRBV24-1 to TRBJ1-2; D is unresolved. V dropped 3 bases and J dropped 0 bases, with 10 bases sitting between them. This CDR3 is 15 amino acids long. In germline, CDR1 is KGHDR, CDR2 SFDVKD. This CDR3 is CATSDPSGTNYGYTF. CDR3 coding DNA: TGTGCCACCAGTGATCCCTCCGGGACTAACTATGGCTACACCTTC.

The chain combines TRBV3-1 (or the pseudogene TRBV3-2) with TRBJ1-3, with D possibly TRBD1 on 5 matching bases. Germline CDR1 is LGHDT and CDR2 is YNNKEL (reference sequence). The length of the CDR3 is 15 residues. Trimming removed 1 base at V and 8 bases at J, with 15 bases between. The CDR3 spells CASSQGTGRQHTIYF. DNA for the CDR3: TGTGCCAGCAGCCAAGGAACGGGACGGCAACACACCATATATTTT.